These T cell receptor beta chains were read from a single sample in a study of CD8 T cells in ankylosing spondylitis. TCRdb independently ran MiXCR on the 5' RACE reads; one entry per CDR3 protein. Altogether around 220,000 distinct CDR3 sequences are present, 10% being singletons, with the ten largest covering about a fifth. Sequencing input: blood, either unsorted or a sorted T cell fraction (not recorded which). Receptor source: a male donor with ankylosing spondylitis or in good health (not recorded which). Each CDR3 is given with its conserved first and last residue. The D gene is left open where the match is weak. Rows may omit the clone size; those that give it use once, few, many or a size class.

CASSQGGENIQYF,TGTGCCAGCAGCCAAGGGGGAGAAAACATTCAGTACTTC,TRBJ2-4,.,.,TRBV3-1
CATSSLAGALTDTQYF,TGTGCCACCAGCAGCTTAGCGGGGGCCCTCACAGATACGCAGTATTTT,TRBJ2-3,TRBD2,.,TRBV15
CASSLAPLSRAYEQYF,TGTGCCAGCAGCTTGGCCCCTTTATCCCGTGCCTACGAGCAGTACTTC,TRBJ2-7,.,many,TRBV5-6
CASGTGEATDTQYF,TGTGCCAGCGGGACAGGGGAAGCGACAGATACGCAGTATTTT,TRBJ2-3,TRBD1,few,TRBV6-2/TRBV6-3
CASSLAGTSDYEQYF,TGTGCCAGCAGCTTAGCCGGGACTAGCGACTACGAGCAGTACTTC,TRBJ2-7,TRBD2,.,TRBV7-2
CASSWWSNTGELFF,TGTGCCAGCAGCTGGTGGTCGAACACCGGGGAGCTGTTTTTT,TRBJ2-2,.,.,TRBV5-6
CSARAPTSGLPAQYF,TGCAGTGCTAGAGCTCCGACTAGCGGGCTGCCAGCGCAGTATTTT,TRBJ2-3,TRBD2,many,TRBV20-1
CASRSTGTSNEQFF,TGCGCCAGCAGATCTACCGGGACATCAAATGAGCAGTTCTTC,TRBJ2-1,.,many,TRBV5-1
CASSQERIGKQYF,TGTGCCAGCAGCCAAGAACGGATCGGGAAACAGTACTTC,TRBJ2-7,.,.,TRBV3-1
CASSEQGEKYNEQFF,TGTGCCAGCAGTGAACAGGGAGAAAAGTACAATGAGCAGTTCTTC,TRBJ2-1,.,.,TRBV6-4
CASSSDFRGVLNYGYTF,TGTGCCAGCAGCAGTGACTTCCGGGGCGTACTAAACTATGGCTACACCTTC,TRBJ1-2,.,few,TRBV5-5
CASSLEGGTGSGYTF,TGTGCCAGCAGCTTAGAGGGAGGGACAGGGTCCGGCTACACCTTC,TRBJ1-2,TRBD1,many,TRBV7-2
CASSPIPGLAGAQETQYF,TGCGCCAGCAGCCCCATTCCGGGACTAGCGGGTGCTCAAGAGACCCAGTACTTC,TRBJ2-5,TRBD2,many,TRBV5-1
CASSFGGRGGYTF,TGTGCCAGCAGTTTTGGGGGGAGGGGCGGCTACACCTTC,TRBJ1-2,.,many,TRBV12-3/TRBV12-4
CASTHVRGYGTEAFF,TGTGCCAGCACCCATGTCAGGGGCTATGGCACTGAAGCTTTCTTT,TRBJ1-1,.,many,TRBV6-1
CASRPTGETEAFF,TGTGCCAGCAGACCCACAGGGGAAACTGAAGCTTTCTTT,TRBJ1-1,TRBD1,many,TRBV12-3/TRBV12-4
CASNAGSTNYGYTF,TGTGCCAGTAACGCCGGTTCAACTAACTATGGCTACACCTTC,TRBJ1-2,.,.,TRBV19
CSALIGGREDTQYF,TGCAGTGCTCTAATCGGGGGGAGGGAAGATACGCAGTATTTT,TRBJ2-3,TRBD2,many,TRBV20-1
CATSDPGGATGELFF,TGTGCCACCAGTGATCCGGGGGGGGCCACCGGGGAGCTGTTTTTT,TRBJ2-2,TRBD2,.,TRBV24-1
CASSLGGSYNSPLHF,TGCGCCAGCAGCCTCGGGGGCTCCTATAATTCACCCCTCCACTTT,TRBJ1-6,.,many,TRBV5-1
CAWRGQGFTEAFF,TGTGCCTGGAGAGGACAGGGATTCACTGAAGCTTTCTTT,TRBJ1-1,TRBD1,few,TRBV30
CASSLKYRGFFRYEQYF,TGTGCCAGCAGTTTAAAGTACAGGGGGTTTTTTAGATACGAGCAGTACTTC,TRBJ2-7,TRBD1,.,TRBV28
CASSLPQKGGGGDTQYF,TGTGCCAGCAGCCTTCCCCAAAAAGGGGGGGGTGGAGATACGCAGTATTTT,TRBJ2-3,.,.,TRBV4-2
CSALNRGKGGYTF,TGCAGTGCCCTGAACAGGGGGAAGGGTGGCTACACCTTC,TRBJ1-2,TRBD1,many,TRBV20-1
CASSSKRGLINTGELFF,TGTGCCAGCAGCTCAAAGAGGGGGCTTATAAACACCGGGGAGCTGTTTTTT,TRBJ2-2,TRBD1,many,TRBV7-6
CSAFQRGVPAQYF,TGCAGTGCTTTCCAGCGGGGGGTTCCGGCCCAGTACTTC,TRBJ2-5,TRBD2,few,TRBV20-1
CASSRPDRARETQYF,TGTGCCAGCAGTCGACCCGACAGGGCTAGAGAGACCCAGTACTTC,TRBJ2-5,TRBD1,many,TRBV12-3/TRBV12-4
CASSFEDTTEAFF,TGCGCCAGCAGCTTCGAGGACACGACTGAAGCTTTCTTT,TRBJ1-1,.,few,TRBV5-1
CASSQVGYLDNEQFF,TGTGCCAGCAGCCAAGTCGGCTACTTAGACAATGAGCAGTTCTTC,TRBJ2-1,.,many,TRBV3-1
CASSPGGVTEAFF,TGTGCCAGCAGCCCCGGCGGGGTCACTGAAGCTTTCTTT,TRBJ1-1,.,many,TRBV7-3
CASSKISGINQPQHF,TGTGCCAGCAGCAAAATCTCAGGGATCAATCAGCCCCAGCATTTT,TRBJ1-5,.,.,TRBV12-3/TRBV12-4
CASSYEATGGFPSYF,TGTGCCAGCAGTTACGAGGCGACAGGGGGCTTCCCGTCTTACTTC,TRBJ2-7,TRBD1,few,TRBV6-2/TRBV6-3
CASSFLVEETQYF,TGTGCCAGCAGTTTTCTGGTCGAAGAGACCCAGTACTTC,TRBJ2-5,.,few,TRBV12-3/TRBV12-4
CASRIAGWTGELFF,TGTGCCAGCAGAATAGCGGGGTGGACCGGGGAGCTGTTTTTT,TRBJ2-2,TRBD2,many,TRBV11-2
CASSTTTGNSDTQYF,TGTGCCAGCAGCACAACGACAGGGAATTCAGATACGCAGTATTTT,TRBJ2-3,TRBD1,many,TRBV7-9
CASRMTGKWTEAFF,TGTGCCAGCAGGATGACAGGAAAGTGGACTGAAGCTTTCTTT,TRBJ1-1,.,many,TRBV12-3/TRBV12-4
CASSTLAGGSDTQYF,TGTGCCAGCAGCACGCTAGCGGGGGGAAGTGATACGCAGTATTTT,TRBJ2-3,TRBD2,few,TRBV5-6
CASSQQRLNTEAFF,TGCGCCAGCAGCCAACAGAGATTGAACACTGAAGCTTTCTTT,TRBJ1-1,.,many,TRBV5-1
CAISDPAGSNTGELFF,TGTGCCATCAGTGATCCGGCGGGGTCGAACACCGGGGAGCTGTTTTTT,TRBJ2-2,.,many,TRBV10-3
CATSEGQGDTQYF,TGTGCCACCAGTGAGGGCCAGGGTGATACGCAGTATTTT,TRBJ2-3,.,.,TRBV10-3
CASSVTGAGYF,TGTGCCAGCAGTGTGACAGGGGCCGGGTACTTC,TRBJ2-7,TRBD1,few,TRBV6-1
CASRPTGRNTEAFF,TGTGCCAGCAGACCCACGGGGCGTAACACTGAAGCTTTCTTT,TRBJ1-1,.,many,TRBV12-3/TRBV12-4
CASSLEVFQRGGHTYNEQFF,TGTGCCAGCAGCTTAGAAGTCTTCCAGCGGGGGGGCCATACCTACAATGAGCAGTTCTTC,TRBJ2-1,TRBD2,few,TRBV7-6
CASSPGDRSTDTQYF,TGCGCCAGCAGCCCCGGGGACAGAAGCACAGATACGCAGTATTTT,TRBJ2-3,TRBD1,many,TRBV5-1
CASTLANGGEQFF,TGTGCCAGCACCTTAGCGAACGGGGGTGAGCAGTTCTTC,TRBJ2-1,.,many,TRBV12-3/TRBV12-4
CSARDPGLAGNEQFF,TGCAGTGCTAGGGACCCCGGACTAGCCGGGAATGAGCAGTTCTTC,TRBJ2-1,TRBD2,many,TRBV20-1
CSARESEKLFF,TGCAGTGCTAGAGAAAGTGAAAAACTGTTTTTT,TRBJ1-4,.,many,TRBV20-1